Listed below are T cell receptor beta chains from one sample, sequenced in a study of T cell responses to AZD1222 COVID-19 vaccine. This table comes from immunoSEQ multiplex PCR, and its TCRdb copy is limited to in-frame clones, with some not included. The table includes about 120,000 clones, about 90% detected once. The material was peripheral blood, obtained on day 0 of AZD1222 vaccination. All receptors come from an adult in good health. CDR3s include the opening cysteine and the closing phenylalanine or tryptophan. The D gene is left open where the match is weak. Clone size is given for some rows only: seen once, a few or many times, or a class if the clone is expanded.

j_call clone_size v_call d_call cdr3_nt cdr3_aa
TRBJ1-3 NA TRBV30 NA TGTGCCTGGACCCGCAGGGTGACTGGAAACACCATATATTTT CAWTRRVTGNTIYF
TRBJ2-7 NA TRBV19 TRBD2 TGTTCAGCGGGAGACTACGAGCAGTACTTC CSAGDYEQYF
TRBJ1-1 NA TRBV18 NA TGTGCCAGCTCACCCTTGGACGAAGGGAAGGGTTTCTTT CASSPLDEGKGFF
TRBJ2-5 few TRBV7-9 NA TGTGCCAGCAGCTTAAAAGAGACCCAGTACTTC CASSLKETQYF
TRBJ2-2 NA TRBV2 TRBD2 TGTGCCAGCAGTGAGGGACTAGCGGTTTCCGGGGAGCTGTTTTTT CASSEGLAVSGELFF
TRBJ1-6 NA TRBV5-4 NA TGTGCCAGCAGCCCCGGGACATTTTCACCCCTCCACTTT CASSPGTFSPLHF
TRBJ2-3 NA TRBV10-3 NA TGTGCCATCAGTGAGTCGACGGTGCGCGCTACGCAGTATTTT CAISESTVRATQYF
TRBJ2-7 NA TRBV21-1 NA TGTGCCAGCAGCAAAGGTGGGACAGGGACCTACGAGCAGTACTTC CASSKGGTGTYEQYF
TRBJ2-5 NA TRBV21-1 NA TGTGCCAGCGCCGCCCCCTGGGAGACCCAGTACTTC CASAAPWETQYF
TRBJ2-5 NA TRBV29-1 NA TGCAGCGTTGACGGCGGAAGACAAGAGACCCAGTACTTC CSVDGGRQETQYF
TRBJ2-7 NA TRBV12-5 NA TGTGCTAGTGGTTTAGACGGATCCTACGAGCAGTACTTC CASGLDGSYEQYF
TRBJ2-2 NA TRBV30 NA TGTGCCTGGAGTCTTACAGGGTTGGACACCGGGGAGCTGTTTTTT CAWSLTGLDTGELFF
TRBJ2-2 NA TRBV19 NA TGTGCCAGTAGTATAGTCTCACACACCGGGGAGCTGTTTTTT CASSIVSHTGELFF
TRBJ2-3 NA TRBV29-1 NA TGCAGCGTTGAAGAGGGCCCGACAGACAGCACAGATACGCAGTATTTT CSVEEGPTDSTDTQYF
TRBJ1-1 once TRBV6-2/TRBV6-3 NA TGTGCCAGCAGTAGACCTCCCGGGTCCTCTGAAGCTTTCTTT CASSRPPGSSEAFF
TRBJ2-7 NA TRBV6-5 NA TGTGCCAGCACCCGGCGTCCAGGGGGGACCTACGAGCAGTACTTC CASTRRPGGTYEQYF
TRBJ1-4 NA TRBV7-9 TRBD1 TGTGCCAGCAGCTGGGACAGGGTCACTAATGAAAAACTGTTTTTT CASSWDRVTNEKLFF
TRBJ1-1 NA TRBV3-1/TRBV3-2 NA TGTGCCAGCAGCCAAGGGGTGACCCTTGCAGCTTTCTTT CASSQGVTLAAFF
TRBJ2-5 NA TRBV19 TRBD2 TGTGCCAGTAGGCCGAGGCTAGCGGGGGTGGAGACCCAGTACTTC CASRPRLAGVETQYF
TRBJ2-5 NA TRBV24-1 NA TGTGCCACCAGTGGGGGACCCCGGGGGAGAGAGACCCAGTACTTC CATSGGPRGRETQYF
TRBJ1-3 NA TRBV6-5 NA TGTGCCAGCAGGGAGAGGGACACAGCCGGAAACACCATATATTTT CASRERDTAGNTIYF
TRBJ1-4 NA TRBV5-5 TRBD1 TGTGCCAGCAGCCCCTTCCCGGGACAGGCAACTAATGAAAAACTGTTTTTT CASSPFPGQATNEKLFF
TRBJ2-1 NA TRBV7-3 NA TGTGCCAGCAGCTTATATATGGGGGCAGTGAATGAGCAGTTCTTC CASSLYMGAVNEQFF
TRBJ2-7 NA TRBV4-1 NA TGCGCCAGCAGCCAACCGCTCGGGACCCGATACGAATACGAGCAGTACTTC CASSQPLGTRYEYEQYF
TRBJ1-2 NA TRBV27 NA TGTGCCAGCACCTCCCTAGTCCGCGGCGGGTATGGCTACACCTTC CASTSLVRGGYGYTF
TRBJ1-1 NA TRBV28 NA TGTGCCAGCAGTTTTAACCCGACAGCTAGTGCTGAAGCTTTCTTT CASSFNPTASAEAFF
TRBJ2-1 NA TRBV10-3 TRBD2 TGTGCCATCAGTGAGGGGCGGGGGTCGTACAATGAGCAGTTCTTC CAISEGRGSYNEQFF
TRBJ1-2 NA TRBV6-4 NA TGTGCCAGCAGCCCCCCTTCCGCAGGGGACTATGGCTACACCTTC CASSPPSAGDYGYTF
TRBJ1-1 NA TRBV7-6 NA TGTGCCAGCAGCTTTGGGCAGCCTGAAGCTTTCTTT CASSFGQPEAFF
TRBJ1-1 few TRBV7-6 NA TGTGCCAGCAGCTTAGACGTCGGAATCGAAGCTTTCTTT CASSLDVGIEAFF
TRBJ1-5 NA TRBV10-3 NA TGTGCCACCGGGGGGATGGGACGGAACAATCAGCCCCAGCATTTT CATGGMGRNNQPQHF
TRBJ1-4 NA TRBV18 NA TGTGCCAGCTCACCCATAAGGGACCCAACTAATGAAAAACTGTTTTTT CASSPIRDPTNEKLFF
TRBJ2-7 NA TRBV28 TRBD1 TGTGCCAGCAGTTTGTGGGGACAGGGTGACGAGCAGTACTTC CASSLWGQGDEQYF
TRBJ1-5 NA TRBV27 NA TGTGCCAGCAGTTTTGTGGGCAATCAGCCCCAGCATTTT CASSFVGNQPQHF
TRBJ2-1 NA TRBV7-9 TRBD2 TGTGCCAGCAGCCTGGGGGTGACTAGCGGGACAAGCTCCTACAATGAGCAGTTCTTC CASSLGVTSGTSSYNEQFF
TRBJ1-1 NA TRBV19 NA TGTGCCAGTAGTTTATTAATGAACACTGAAGCTTTCTTT CASSLLMNTEAFF
TRBJ2-7 NA TRBV2 NA TGTGCCAGCAGCGAGAGGGCAGGTGGGAACGAGCAGTACTTC CASSERAGGNEQYF
TRBJ1-1 NA TRBV27 TRBD1 TGTGCCAGCGGGGGGGACAGTCCTTCCACTGAAGCTTTCTTT CASGGDSPSTEAFF
TRBJ1-2 NA TRBV12-3/TRBV12-4 NA TGTGCCAGCAGTTTAGCGCAGTATGGCTACACCTTC CASSLAQYGYTF
TRBJ2-1 few TRBV7-6 NA TGTGCCAGCAGCTTTGAGGGGGGACACCCCATCGGGAATGAGCAGTTCTTC CASSFEGGHPIGNEQFF
TRBJ1-2 NA TRBV23-1 NA TGCGCCAGCAGTCAATTACTGGATAGTGGGGGAACGAACTATGGCTACACCTTC CASSQLLDSGGTNYGYTF
TRBJ2-5 NA TRBV19 NA TGTGCCAGTAGTATAGGAGGAGAGACCCAGTACTTC CASSIGGETQYF
TRBJ1-3 NA TRBV29-1 NA TGCAGCGTTGGAACAAGGGGCTCTGGAAACACCATATATTTT CSVGTRGSGNTIYF
TRBJ2-1 NA TRBV7-2 NA TGTGCCAGCAGCCGTTATAACAATGAGCAGTTCTTC CASSRYNNEQFF
TRBJ1-1 NA TRBV3-1/TRBV3-2 NA TGTGCCAGCAGGGGGGAGATGTCGAGGAACACTGAAGCTTTCTTT CASRGEMSRNTEAFF
TRBJ2-7 NA TRBV20-1 NA TGCAGTGCTAGAGAATGGTACGAGCAGTACTTC CSAREWYEQYF
TRBJ1-1 NA TRBV9 NA TGTGCCAGCAGCGTCGATAGTACATCCACTGAAGCTTTCTTT CASSVDSTSTEAFF
TRBJ2-3 NA TRBV19 TRBD1 TGTGCCAGTGGGGGACAGGGGACAGATACGCAGTATTTT CASGGQGTDTQYF
TRBJ1-4 NA TRBV9 TRBD1 TGTGCCAGCAGCACGTCCACAGGGGAAAAAGAAAAACTGTTTTTT CASSTSTGEKEKLFF
TRBJ2-7 NA TRBV27 NA TGTGCCAGCAGTTTAAGGCAGGCGAGCTCCTACGAGCAGTACTTC CASSLRQASSYEQYF